A single sample is the source of the 6 T cell receptor beta chains below, sequenced in a study of glioma-infiltrating T cells. Amplification of TCR alpha and beta CDR3 regions from RNA used iRepertoire nested multiplex PCR. TCRdb passed the multiplex PCR reads through MiXCR, listing each CDR3 protein once. In the table there are tens of thousands of distinct CDR3 sequences, around 23% of which are singletons. The source material was glioma tissue, nonneoplastic brain tissue, or PBMCs (not recorded which). Source of these receptors: a human donor with low-grade glioma or glioblastoma, undergoing nonglioma brain surgery, or in good health (not recorded which).

About this clonotype itself: Germline is not matched at one junction end, which may reflect a read error. The chain is built from TRBV4-1 and TRBJ1-1, with D possibly matching TRBD1 (6 bases). The CDR3 extends over 16 amino acids. Germline CDR1 reads MGHRA; CDR2 reads YSYEKL. The CDR3 loop reads CASSKETGTRGTEAFF. CDR3 bases: TGCGCCAGCAGCAAAGAAACCGGGACACGTGGCACTGAAGCTTTCTTT.

In its sample, this clonotype was seen many times. This chain connects TRBV2 to TRBJ1-5; D might be TRBD1 (6 bases). The CDR3 covers 15 residues. Looked up from germline, CDR1 is SNHLY and CDR2 is FYNNEI. V was clipped by 6 bases and J by 0 bases, with 12 bases between them. This CDR3 is CASSVQGNSNQPQHF. As DNA, the CDR3 is TGTGCCAGCAGCGTACAGGGAAATAGCAATCAGCCCCAGCATTTT.

CDR3 residues: CASNPQETGNEQFF. For the CDR3, the DNA is TGTGCCAGCAATCCCCAGGAGACAGGCAATGAGCAGTTCTTC. V is TRBV12-3 or TRBV12-4 and J is TRBJ2-1; maybe TRBD1 (6 bases). The CDR3 consists of 14 residues. V was clipped by 7 bases and J by 6 bases, with 16 bases between them.

The rearrangement joins TRBV12-3 or TRBV12-4 to TRBJ2-7; D not certain. The CDR3 sequence is 14 residues long. The V end was cut by 3 bases, the J end by 0 bases, with 9 bases between. CDR3 residues: CASSFGLVSYEQYF. The CDR3, as DNA: TGTGCCAGCAGTTTTGGGCTGGTCTCCTACGAGCAGTACTTC.

In its sample, this clonotype was seen many times. The rearrangement joins TRBV6-1 to TRBJ2-5; the D call may be TRBD1 or TRBD2 (6 bases each). Deletions cut 6 bases from V and 5 bases from J, with 13 bases between. The CDR3 sequence is 13 residues long. The germline gives CDR1 MNHNS, CDR2 SASEGT. This CDR3 is CASRRGAGETQYF. In DNA, the CDR3 is TGTGCCAGCAGGAGGGGGGCTGGGGAGACCCAGTACTTC.

This clonotype has ten or more counts. The rearrangement links TRBV6-1 to TRBJ2-7, with a possible D match to TRBD1 (5 bases). The CDR3 covers 15 residues. Per the germline V gene, CDR1 is MNHNS and CDR2 is SASEGT. V was clipped by 5 bases and J by 2 bases, with 16 bases between them. The CDR3 nucleotides are TGTGCCAGCAGTCCGGTGTTCCCAGGGCCCTACGAGCAGTACTTC. This gives the protein CASSPVFPGPYEQYF.